The 22 T cell receptor beta chains below were found in one sample sequenced in a study of early stage breast cancer tumors. Sequencing was performed with immunoSEQ multiplex PCR; in TCRdb, only in-frame clones are kept and a portion is missing. The data hold tens of thousands of clones, with less than 75% observed a single time. Sequencing input: breast tumor tissue. Receptors were obtained from a person aged 45 to 60 with breast cancer.

The rearrangement links TRBV10-2 to TRBJ2-1; possibly TRBD2 for D (6 bases). Trimming removed 3 bases from V and 6 bases from J, with 21 bases in between. CDR1 WSHSY and CDR2 SAAADI come from the germline V gene. CDR3 length: 17 amino acids. DNA of the CDR3: TGCGCCAGCAGTGACCCCAGGGAGGCCTATCTTTTCAATGAGCAGTTCTTC. It yields the protein CASSDPREAYLFNEQFF.

This clone has only a few counts. The chain links TRBV5-6 to TRBJ1-1; no clear D. V was pared by 1 base and J by 0 bases, with 7 bases between. The germline gives CDR1 SGHDT, CDR2 YYEEEE. The CDR3 is 14 residues long. CDR3 coding DNA: TGTGCCAGCAGCTTGAATAATATGAACACTGAAGCTTTCTTT. Translating it yields CASSLNNMNTEAFF.

This clone showed up just once. This chain uses TRBV14 with TRBJ2-6; D gene ambiguous. The CDR3 length is 14 residues. CDR1 is SGHDN and CDR2 is FVKESK in the germline V gene. The germline V and J ends were trimmed by 5 bases and 0 bases, with 5 bases remaining between them. The CDR3 DNA reads as TGTGCCAGCAGCGTCCACTCTGGGGCCAACGTCCTGACTTTC. It translates to CASSVHSGANVLTF. Complete variable domain (other parts from reference TRBV14 and TRBJ2-6): EAGVTQFPSHSVIEKGQTVTLRCDPISGHDNLYWYRRVMGKEIKFLLHFVKESKQDESGMPNNRFLAERTGGTYSTLKVQPAELEDSGVYFCASSVHSGANVLTFGAGSRLTVL.

V is TRBV15 and J is TRBJ1-3; D perhaps matches TRBD1 (5 bases). This CDR3 contains 17 residues. From germline, CDR1 is LNHNV and CDR2 YYDKDF (reference sequence). V gave up 0 bases and J gave up 2 bases, with 14 bases separating them. The CDR3 DNA reads TGTGCCACCAGCAGAGATCTGGTTATAGGGGCTGGAAACACCATATATTTT. It yields the protein CATSRDLVIGAGNTIYF.

This clone has a handful of counts. The CDR3 sequence is CASSQAPHEQYF. The CDR3 DNA reads TGTGCCAGCAGCCAAGCCCCGCACGAGCAGTACTTC. The V call is TRBV4-2, the J call TRBJ2-7; unclear D gene. Trimming cost V 1 base and J 5 bases, with 6 bases left between them. In germline, CDR1 is LGHNA, CDR2 YNFKEQ. The CDR3 is 12 amino acids.

This clone was counted a few times. The chain employs TRBV27 and TRBJ1-1; D is ambiguous. Germline assignment: CDR1 MNHEY and CDR2 SMNVEV (reference sequence). The CDR3 consists of 15 residues. V dropped 5 bases and J dropped 3 bases, with 16 bases sitting between them. CDR3 region: CASSPYASEDTEAFF. The CDR3 nucleotides are TGTGCCAGCAGTCCCTATGCTTCCGAGGACACTGAAGCTTTCTTT.

By sample fraction, this clone is medium-sized. The chain uses TRBV11-3 and TRBJ2-2; 7 bases agree with TRBD2. V shed 5 bases, J shed 5 bases, and the junction held 11 bases outside the gene matches. From germline, CDR1 is SGHNT and CDR2 YENEEA. The CDR3 is 16 residues long. The CDR3 region is CASSPGLPSGTGELFF. The DNA for the CDR3 is TGTGCCAGCAGCCCGGGACTACCTTCGGGAACCGGGGAGCTGTTTTTT.

The chain couples TRBV18 to TRBJ2-7, with 8 bases that match TRBD1. V shed 2 bases, J shed 2 bases, and the junction held 2 bases outside the gene matches. CDR1 is KGHSH and CDR2 is LQKENI in the germline V gene. The CDR3 spans 14 residues. The CDR3 sequence is CASSPETGAYEQYF. The CDR3 bases are TGTGCCAGCTCACCAGAGACAGGGGCCTACGAGCAGTACTTC.

This rearrangement joins TRBV7-9 to TRBJ2-1, with 10 bases identical to TRBD2. Per germline, CDR1 SEHNR and CDR2 FQNEAQ (reference sequence). Unmatched junction bases numbered 11, after V lost 1 base and J lost 8 bases. The length of the CDR3 is 17 residues. The CDR3: CASSLGSGRGWSDEQFF. CDR3 nucleotides: TGTGCCAGCAGCTTAGGAAGCGGGAGGGGTTGGAGCGATGAGCAGTTCTTC.

This clone is deemed medium-sized. The chain carries TRBV18 and TRBJ2-7; no firm D call. The germline V and J ends were trimmed by 0 bases and 3 bases, with 6 bases remaining between them. Germline assignment: CDR1 KGHSH and CDR2 LQKENI. There are 13 residues in the CDR3. The CDR3 protein is CASSPPLNYEQYF. Written as DNA, the CDR3 is TGTGCCAGCTCACCACCCTTAAACTACGAGCAGTACTTC.

The chain links TRBV30 to TRBJ1-5; the match to TRBD1 covers 11 bases. V trimming: 2 bases; J trimming: 3 bases; junction bases outside the gene matches: 12. Germline V gene sequence: CDR1 GTSNPN, CDR2 SVGIG (reference sequence). The CDR3 has 18 residues. The CDR3 spells CAWSREGQGVTDNQPQHF. For the CDR3, the DNA is TGTGCCTGGAGTCGCGAGGGACAGGGGGTGACTGACAATCAGCCCCAGCATTTT.

This clone was observed a handful of times. Germline is not matched at one junction end, which may reflect a read error. The chain is built from TRBV29-1 and TRBJ2-5; the match to TRBD1 covers 8 bases. The CDR3 extends over 10 amino acids. Germline CDR1 SQVTM, CDR2 ANQGSEA. The CDR3 protein is CSVEMDRVDF. Written as DNA, the CDR3 is TGCAGCGTTGAAATGGACAGGGTCGACTTC.

The gene calls are TRBV21-1 and TRBJ2-1; the tabulated D call, TRBD2, remains unverified against the DNA. TRBV21-1 is shown as a pseudogene. CDR3 length: 17 amino acids. The CDR3 region is CASSKERLAGDFNEQFF. As DNA, the CDR3 is TGTGCCAGCAGCAAAGAACGCCTCGCGGGAGATTTTAATGAGCAGTTCTTC.

This clone ranks as medium-sized. A read error may produce the germline difference seen at one junction end. The V call is TRBV13, the J call TRBJ1-5, with D unresolved. The CDR3 totals 12 residues. Germline CDR1 reads PRHDT; CDR2 reads FYEKMQ (reference sequence). The CDR3 sequence is CASSLGSDTPAF. CDR3 coding DNA: TGTGCCAGCAGCTTAGGTAGCGACACGCCGGCTTTT. Using reference TRBV13 and TRBJ1-5 for the parts outside the CDR3, the full variable domain is AAGVIQSPRHLIKEKRETATLKCYPIPRHDTVYWYQQGPGQDPQFLISFYEKMQSDKGSIPDRFSAQQFSDYHSELNMSSLELGDSALYFCASSLGSDTPAFGDGTRLSIL.

V usage is TRBV19 and J usage is TRBJ1-1; tentatively, D is TRBD1 (6 bases). The germline gives CDR1 LNHDA, CDR2 SQIVND (reference sequence). V was clipped by 7 bases and J by 1 base, with 16 bases between them. This CDR3 comprises 15 residues. The CDR3 here is CASKEGGRKNTEAFF. CDR3 coding DNA: TGTGCCAGTAAGGAGGGGGGGCGGAAGAACACTGAAGCTTTCTTT.

The chain couples TRBV5-8 to TRBJ1-1; the match to TRBD1 covers 7 bases. The CDR3 spans 15 residues. Germline loops: CDR1 SGHTS, CDR2 YDEGEE. J lost 0 bases, V lost 4 bases, and 6 bases had no gene match. CDR3 DNA: TGTGCCAGCAGCCGAGGGACAGTTTTGAACACTGAAGCTTTCTTT. Protein sequence: CASSRGTVLNTEAFF.

The rearrangement joins TRBV6-1 to TRBJ2-3; 8 positions match TRBD2. The trim removed 10 bases at V and 3 bases at J, leaving 9 bases unmatched. There are 14 residues in the CDR3. Looked up from germline, CDR1 is MNHNS and CDR2 is SASEGT. CDR3 sequence (DNA): TGTGCCATCCGATCGGGACTAGTAACAGATACGCAGTATTTT. It encodes CAIRSGLVTDTQYF.

The chain recombines TRBV30 with TRBJ2-7; possibly TRBD2 for D (6 bases). There are 13 residues in the CDR3. Trimming took off 5 bases at V and 6 bases at J, with 17 bases between the two ends. Germline CDR1 is GTSNPN and CDR2 is SVGIG (reference sequence). CDR3 nucleotides: TGTGCCTGGGCTACGAGCGGGCTGGGCGAGCAGTACTTC. This encodes CAWATSGLGEQYF. Together with reference TRBV30 and TRBJ2-7, the CDR3 gives the full variable domain: SQTIHQWPATLVQPVGSPLSLECTVEGTSNPNLYWYRQAAGRGLQLLFYSVGIGQISSEVPQNLSASRPQDRQFILSSKKLLLSDSGFYLCAWATSGLGEQYFGPGTRLTVT.

This sequence joins TRBV19 and TRBJ1-4; D unresolved. CDR1 and CDR2 from the germline V gene are LNHDA and SQIVND (reference sequence). V lost 3 bases and J 12 bases, leaving 11 bases between the germline ends. The CDR3 has 12 amino acids. CDR3 DNA sequence: TGTGCCAGTAGTATTGGTGCAGCAGAACTGTTTTTT. Residues: CASSIGAAELFF.

V usage is TRBV4-1 and J usage is TRBJ2-7, with 9 bases identical to TRBD1. V shed 1 base and J 2 bases; nucleotides not matched to a gene: 3. Germline V CDR1 and CDR2: MGHRA, YSYEKL. The CDR3 length is 15 residues. The CDR3 sequence is CASSQVQGAPYEQYF. The CDR3 DNA sequence: TGCGCCAGCAGCCAAGTACAGGGGGCACCCTACGAGCAGTACTTC.

This clone has more than one count but fewer than ten. The genes are TRBV30 and TRBJ1-4; D is unresolved. CDR3 length equals 12 residues. The ends were cut back, 1 base at V and 8 bases at J, with 8 bases in the middle. The germline CDR1 and CDR2 sequences are GTSNPN and SVGIG (reference sequence). CDR3 bases: TGTGCCTGGAGTGGCCGAGGCGAAAAACTGTTTTTT. Translated, it gives CAWSGRGEKLFF.

The V call is TRBV19, the J call TRBJ2-7; 9 bases agree with TRBD1. The CDR3 sequence is 15 residues long. CDR1 is LNHDA and CDR2 is SQIVND in the germline V gene (reference sequence). The V segment lost 5 bases and the J segment 2 bases; nucleotides outside the gene matches: 7. CDR3 residues: CASSWATGGAYEQYF. The CDR3 DNA follows: TGTGCCAGTAGTTGGGCGACAGGGGGAGCCTACGAGCAGTACTTC.